This T cell receptor (beta chain) was documented in a study of cytomegalovirus exposure and HLA in healthy donors. Profiling relied on immunoSEQ multiplex PCR, and the TCRdb table lists in-frame clones only, not all of them. The table includes 90,000 to 150,000 clones, approximately 88% detected once. The length of the CDR3 is 16 residues. Germline CDR1 SGHRS, CDR2 YFSETQ. The junction had 12 bases not matched to a gene; V was cut back by 2 bases and J by 6 bases. Sequenced sample: PBMCs. The sequence derives from a man aged 18-30 years in good health and CMV-seronegative. This rearrangement joins TRBV5-1 to TRBJ2-7, with TRBD1 identical over 9 bases. The CDR3 DNA follows: TGCGCCAGCAGCTTAAGGGAAACCGGGACAGGGTTCGAGCAGTACTTC. Protein sequence: CASSLRETGTGFEQYF.